Listed below are T cell receptor beta chains from one sample, sequenced in a study of CD8+ T cells in alopecia areata. Libraries were prepared by immunoSEQ multiplex PCR; TCRdb keeps only in-frame clonotypes and omits some of them. Of 170,000 or so clones listed, roughly 50% are singletons. This material consisted of CD8+ T cells sorted from blood, taken at week 24, from a patient treated with tofacitinib. The receptors come from a human donor with alopecia areata. Both conserved end residues are part of each CDR3. A D gene is named only where the DNA matches it firmly. Clone size, where shown, is once, few, many, or a class for clones that have expanded.

clone_size: .
d_call: .
v_call: TRBV10-3
j_call: TRBJ2-5
cdr3_length: 13
cdr3_nt: TGTGCCATCAGTGGGCGGAGGCGGGAGACCCAGTACTTC
cdr3_aa: CAISGRRRETQYF

clone_size: .
d_call: .
v_call: TRBV29-1
j_call: TRBJ1-1
cdr3_length: 12
cdr3_nt: TGCAGCGTTGAAGTCAGGACCACTGAAGCTTTCTTT
cdr3_aa: CSVEVRTTEAFF

clone_size: .
d_call: .
v_call: TRBV2
j_call: TRBJ1-4
cdr3_length: 17
cdr3_nt: TGTGCCAGCAGTGTAGACAGACGGTCGGCAACTAATGAAAAACTGTTTTTT
cdr3_aa: CASSVDRRSATNEKLFF

clone_size: .
d_call: .
v_call: TRBV19
j_call: TRBJ2-3
cdr3_length: 14
cdr3_nt: TGTGCCAGTAGTAGGGAAAGGGGAACAGATACGCAGTATTTT
cdr3_aa: CASSRERGTDTQYF

clone_size: .
d_call: .
v_call: TRBV5-6
j_call: TRBJ1-1
cdr3_length: 11
cdr3_nt: TGTGCCAGCAGCTTCGGCCTTGAAGCTTTCTTT
cdr3_aa: CASSFGLEAFF

clone_size: .
d_call: .
v_call: TRBV29-1
j_call: TRBJ1-1
cdr3_length: 13
cdr3_nt: TGCAGCGTTGAAACCCTCGAGAACACTGAAGCTTTCTTT
cdr3_aa: CSVETLENTEAFF

clone_size: .
d_call: .
v_call: TRBV9
j_call: TRBJ1-1
cdr3_length: 12
cdr3_nt: TGTGCCAGCGGTAACAGGGCCCAAGGGGCTTTCTTT
cdr3_aa: CASGNRAQGAFF

clone_size: few
d_call: .
v_call: TRBV29-1
j_call: TRBJ1-4
cdr3_length: 13
cdr3_nt: TGCAGCGCCTGGGGGGTGAGGGATGAAAAACTGTTTTTT
cdr3_aa: CSAWGVRDEKLFF

clone_size: .
d_call: TRBD1
v_call: TRBV27
j_call: TRBJ1-2
cdr3_length: 15
cdr3_nt: TGTGCCAGCAGTCCGGGGACAGGTTTGAACTATGGCTACACCTTC
cdr3_aa: CASSPGTGLNYGYTF

clone_size: .
d_call: .
v_call: TRBV27
j_call: TRBJ1-2
cdr3_length: 15
cdr3_nt: TGTGCCAGCAGACCTGACGTCCCCCCCTCGGATGGCTACACCTTC
cdr3_aa: CASRPDVPPSDGYTF

clone_size: .
d_call: .
v_call: TRBV7-9
j_call: TRBJ2-2
cdr3_length: 14
cdr3_nt: TGTGCCAGCAGCTTAATACTAGAGGCCGGGGAGCTGTTTTTT
cdr3_aa: CASSLILEAGELFF

clone_size: .
d_call: TRBD2
v_call: TRBV2
j_call: TRBJ2-7
cdr3_length: 15
cdr3_nt: TGTGCCAGCAGTGAATCGGCGGGGGGGCGTAACGAGCAGTACTTC
cdr3_aa: CASSESAGGRNEQYF

clone_size: .
d_call: .
v_call: TRBV29-1
j_call: TRBJ2-1
cdr3_length: 16
cdr3_nt: TGCAGCGTTGGTGGGGATGCTAGAGGCAGGGCGAATGAGCAGTTCTTC
cdr3_aa: CSVGGDARGRANEQFF

clone_size: few
d_call: .
v_call: TRBV7-9
j_call: TRBJ1-1
cdr3_length: 11
cdr3_nt: TGTGCCAGCAGCTTAGGGGTAGGAGCTTTCTTT
cdr3_aa: CASSLGVGAFF

clone_size: .
d_call: .
v_call: TRBV30
j_call: TRBJ2-3
cdr3_length: 13
cdr3_nt: TGTGCCTGGAGCGAGGCGCACAGAGATACGCAGTATTTT
cdr3_aa: CAWSEAHRDTQYF

clone_size: few
d_call: .
v_call: TRBV14
j_call: TRBJ2-1
cdr3_length: 14
cdr3_nt: TGTGCCAGCAGCCGTCGGCAGGGGAGGGGTGAGCAGTTCTTC
cdr3_aa: CASSRRQGRGEQFF

clone_size: many
d_call: TRBD2
v_call: TRBV6-4
j_call: TRBJ2-6
cdr3_length: 16
cdr3_nt: TGTGCCAGCAGTGACACTAGCGGCTCTGGGGCCAACGTCCTGACTTTC
cdr3_aa: CASSDTSGSGANVLTF

clone_size: .
d_call: .
v_call: TRBV28
j_call: TRBJ2-3
cdr3_length: 12
cdr3_nt: TGTGCCGTAGCGGACACCACAGATACGCAGTATTTT
cdr3_aa: CAVADTTDTQYF

clone_size: .
d_call: .
v_call: TRBV5-1
j_call: TRBJ1-1
cdr3_length: 11
cdr3_nt: TGCGCCAGTACGGAGAACACTGAAGCTTTCTTT
cdr3_aa: CASTENTEAFF

clone_size: once
d_call: .
v_call: TRBV9
j_call: TRBJ1-2
cdr3_length: 14
cdr3_nt: TGTGCCAGCAGCGTCGATACGGACCTCTATGGCTACACCTTC
cdr3_aa: CASSVDTDLYGYTF